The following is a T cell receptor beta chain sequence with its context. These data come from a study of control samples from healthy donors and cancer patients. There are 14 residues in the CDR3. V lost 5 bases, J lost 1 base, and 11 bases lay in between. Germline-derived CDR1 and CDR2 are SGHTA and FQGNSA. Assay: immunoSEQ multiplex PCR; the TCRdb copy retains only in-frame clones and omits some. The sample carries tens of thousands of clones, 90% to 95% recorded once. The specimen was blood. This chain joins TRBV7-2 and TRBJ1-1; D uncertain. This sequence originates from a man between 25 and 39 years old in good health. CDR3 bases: TGTGCCAGCAGCCCAAGGTACAAGAACACTGAAGCTTTCTTT. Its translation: CASSPRYKNTEAFF.